This entry describes one T cell receptor beta chain. The sample belongs to a study of blood T cell repertoires in COVID-19. As for the study in general: Material from acute and convalescent COVID-19 was sourced from the United States, Italy and Spain. In each case, the material was cDNA or gDNA derived from T cells, B-cell-depleted T cells, or PBMCs.

Source study methods: Amplification of reference gene primers was used by the study to estimate nucleated cell counts. TCRdb's copy holds only in-frame clones and misses some; the assay was immunoSEQ multiplex PCR. The V and J calls and clone size were taken over from that table, and D and trimming were inferred from the DNA. The sample carries roughly 57,000 clones, just under 90% recorded once. In Seattle, patients joined the study during active infection and were tracked longitudinally. The TCR was taken from a woman aged 55-70 years with COVID-19, enrolled during active disease. What was sequenced was peripheral blood.

This CDR3 reads CASSIRGLTEKLFF. The DNA for the CDR3 is TGTGCCAGTAGTATAAGGGGGCTAACTGAAAAACTGTTTTTT. This chain connects TRBV19 to TRBJ1-4; 7 nucleotides match TRBD1. The CDR3 contains 14 residues. J gave up 7 bases and V 2 bases, and 4 bases lay outside the gene matches. The germline V gene has CDR1 LNHDA and CDR2 SQIVND (reference sequence). The full variable domain, rest sourced from reference TRBV19 and TRBJ1-4, is DGGITQSPKYLFRKEGQNVTLSCEQNLNHDAMYWYRQDPGQGLRLIYYSQIVNDFQKGDIAEGYSVSREKKESFPLTVTSAQKNPTAFYLCASSIRGLTEKLFFGSGTQLSVL.